This paragraph covers one T cell receptor beta chain sequence. The record originates from a study of Graves' ophthalmopathy and Graves' hyperthyroidism. The CDR3 has 13 residues. From germline, CDR1 is SGHAT and CDR2 FQDESV (reference sequence). V shed 1 base and J shed 4 bases, with 7 bases lying between them. The authors amplified TCR beta CDR3 regions from RNA transcripts. Following a first-round RT-PCR that used HTBI primers, a second-round multiplex PCR was carried out. TCRdb reprocessed the multiplex PCR reads via MiXCR and lists one record per CDR3 protein. This table holds 150,000 to 200,000 distinct CDR3 sequences, roughly two fifths found once. Donors with ophthalmopathy: moderate-to-severe activity, CAS ≥3, NOSPECS ≥4, duration under 3 months. Clinical symptoms, serum thyroxine, TRAb, thyroid ultrasound and orbital computed tomography were relied on for diagnosis.

The TCR originated in a young man with Graves' ophthalmopathy. The chain has TRBV11-1 and TRBJ1-2; no definite D call. Sample: peripheral blood. The CDR3 sequence is CASSLGLGYGYTF. CDR3 in DNA: TGTGCCAGCAGCTTAGGTCTGGGCTATGGCTACACCTTC.